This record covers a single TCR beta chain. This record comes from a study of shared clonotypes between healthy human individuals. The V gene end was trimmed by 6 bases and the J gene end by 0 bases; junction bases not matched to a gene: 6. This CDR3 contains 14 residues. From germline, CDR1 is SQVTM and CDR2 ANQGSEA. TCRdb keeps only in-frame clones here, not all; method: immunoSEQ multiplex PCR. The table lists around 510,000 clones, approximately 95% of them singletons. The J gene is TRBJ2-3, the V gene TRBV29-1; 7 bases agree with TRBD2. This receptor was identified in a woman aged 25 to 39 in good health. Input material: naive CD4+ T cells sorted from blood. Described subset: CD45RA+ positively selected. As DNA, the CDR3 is TGCAGCGTCCCCTTGGGGGGGAGCACAGATACGCAGTATTTT. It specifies CSVPLGGSTDTQYF.